The clone carrying this T cell receptor (beta chain) was counted a few times. What it binds is not known. This sample is part of a study of cytomegalovirus exposure and HLA in healthy donors. Primers: 60 Vbeta forward and 13 Jbeta reverse. Original analysis: Counted up in a later analysis, unique TCR beta chains came to some 82 million, with roughly 11 million shared. Sequenced by immunoSEQ multiplex PCR; TCRdb stores in-frame clones only, minus some. V and J calls and clone size come straight from that table; D and trimming were deduced from the DNA. The sample contains over 80,000 clones, almost 80% of which appear only once. Study results and caveats: Some public TCRs appeared in many individuals, while most sequences were rare. Cytomegalovirus-associated TCR beta chains were listed, numbering 150 to 200.

Sequencing used PBMCs. This TCR was sampled from a female donor in good health and CMV-seronegative.

The CDR3 DNA reads as TGTGCCAGCAGTGAAAGTAGCGGGAAGACCTACGAGCAGTACTTC. It translates to CASSESSGKTYEQYF. This chain joins TRBV6-1 and TRBJ2-7; 8 bases map to TRBD2. The germline V gene has CDR1 MNHNS and CDR2 SASEGT. Trimming removed 2 bases from V and 2 bases from J; junction bases left unmatched: 5. This CDR3 has 15 amino acids.